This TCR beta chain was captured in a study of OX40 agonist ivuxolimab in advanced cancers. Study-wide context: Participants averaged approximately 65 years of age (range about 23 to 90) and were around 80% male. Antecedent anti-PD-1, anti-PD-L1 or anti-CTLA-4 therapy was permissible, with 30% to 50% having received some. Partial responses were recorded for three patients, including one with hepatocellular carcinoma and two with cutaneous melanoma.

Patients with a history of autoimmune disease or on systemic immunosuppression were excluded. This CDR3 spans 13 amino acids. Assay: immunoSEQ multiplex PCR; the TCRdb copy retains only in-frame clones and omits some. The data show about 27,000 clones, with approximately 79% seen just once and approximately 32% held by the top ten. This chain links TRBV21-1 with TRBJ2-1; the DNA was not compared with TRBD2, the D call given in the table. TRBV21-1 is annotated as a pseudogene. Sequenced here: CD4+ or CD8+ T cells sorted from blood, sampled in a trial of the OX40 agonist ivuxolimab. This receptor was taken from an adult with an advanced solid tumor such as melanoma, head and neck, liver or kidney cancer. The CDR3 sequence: CASIPREIDEQFF. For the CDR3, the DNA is TGTGCCAGCATCCCAAGGGAGATCGATGAGCAGTTCTTC.